The 21 T cell receptor beta chains presented below share a single source sample, sequenced in a study of blood T cell repertoires in COVID-19. The repertoire was sequenced with immunoSEQ multiplex PCR; TCRdb's copy has only in-frame clones and lacks some. The table shows 98,000 or so clones, with about 80% occurring only once. Material: peripheral blood. These receptor sequences come from a woman aged 80 or over with active or convalescent COVID-19.

The gene calls are TRBV19 and TRBJ2-1, with 10 bases identical to TRBD2. Germline loops: CDR1 LNHDA, CDR2 SQIVND (reference sequence). The length of the CDR3 is 15 residues. The V segment lost 3 bases and the J segment 6 bases; nucleotides outside the gene matches: 5. The CDR3 DNA follows: TGTGCCAGTAGTATGAAAACTAGCGGGGTCAATGAGCAGTTCTTC. It yields the protein CASSMKTSGVNEQFF.

The chain links TRBV18 to TRBJ1-5; perhaps TRBD1 as D (6 bases). The CDR3 is 15 residues long. With 5 bases removed from V and 2 bases from J, the gap between germline ends came to 13 bases. Per the germline V gene, CDR1 is KGHSH and CDR2 is LQKENI. CDR3 loop: CASSSKQGGNQPQHF. Written as DNA, the CDR3 is TGTGCCAGCTCATCAAAACAGGGAGGCAATCAGCCCCAGCATTTT.

J is TRBJ2-1 and V is TRBV6-2 or TRBV6-3; D is perhaps TRBD2 (6 bases). The CDR3 length is 15 residues. The V gene lost 5 bases and the J gene lost 8 bases, with 19 bases spanning the gap. CDR1 is MNHEY, CDR2 SVGEGT, per germline. The CDR3 loop is CASSTPWRDADEQFF. DNA for the CDR3: TGTGCCAGCAGTACCCCATGGCGGGACGCGGATGAGCAGTTCTTC.

The rearrangement uses TRBV4-3 and TRBJ2-7; unclear D gene. V was pared by 0 bases and J by 2 bases, with 11 bases between. The CDR3 totals 15 residues. Germline CDR1 and CDR2: LGHNA and YSLEER. CDR3: CASSQDLRIAYEQYF. CDR3 DNA sequence: TGCGCCAGCAGCCAAGATCTCAGGATAGCCTACGAGCAGTACTTC.

This clone is a singleton in its sample. The J gene is TRBJ1-1, the V gene TRBV12-3 or TRBV12-4; 8 positions agree with TRBD1. The CDR3 covers 13 residues. Trimming took 6 bases from V and 7 from J; bases not matched to a gene: 7. CDR3 bases: TGTGCCAGCAGGTTCACAGGGGGGAGTGAAGCTTTCTTT. Protein: CASRFTGGSEAFF.

This clone was counted once. The chain combines TRBV10-3 with TRBJ2-1, with a weak D call TRBD2 (6 bases). Looked up from germline, CDR1 is ENHRY and CDR2 is SYGVKD. Trimming took off 4 bases at V and 0 bases at J, with 13 bases between the two ends. The CDR3 totals 16 residues. The CDR3 here is CAISGVGTFSYNEQFF. Written as DNA, the CDR3 is TGTGCCATCAGTGGAGTAGGGACTTTCTCCTACAATGAGCAGTTCTTC.

The chain recombines TRBV7-2 with TRBJ1-3, with 9 nucleotides matching TRBD1. The germline gives CDR1 SGHTA, CDR2 FQGNSA. This CDR3 has 15 residues. The ends lost 6 bases at V and 3 bases at J; junction bases unmatched: 6. CDR3 nucleotides: TGTGCCAGCAGGCTACAGGGGGCGGGTGGAAACACCATATATTTT. It encodes CASRLQGAGGNTIYF.

V and J are TRBV6-5 and TRBJ1-6; the D gene is possibly TRBD1 (6 bases). CDR3 length: 15 amino acids. CDR1 is MNHEY, CDR2 SVGAGI, per germline. The V gene lost 2 bases and the J gene lost 6 bases, with 11 bases spanning the gap. Here the CDR3 DNA reads TGTGCCAGCAGTTACGGTCGGGACACTAATTCACCCCTCCACTTT. Translation gives CASSYGRDTNSPLHF.

This sequence joins TRBV6-1 and TRBJ1-1; D gene uncertain. V lost 2 bases and J lost 5, with 12 bases in between. This CDR3 spans 14 amino acids. The germline V gene has CDR1 MNHNS and CDR2 SASEGT. CDR3 sequence (DNA): TGTGCCAGCAGTGAAACCGGTTCGGGGACTGAAGCTTTCTTT. Its translation is CASSETGSGTEAFF.

This clone was recorded many times. V and J are TRBV2 and TRBJ1-5, with 9 bases fitting TRBD1. This CDR3 has 14 residues. Trimming removed 4 bases from V and 5 bases from J; junction bases left unmatched: 3. Per the germline V gene, CDR1 is SNHLY and CDR2 is FYNNEI. CDR3 sequence reads: CASSGQGGDQPQHF. As DNA, the CDR3 is TGTGCCAGCAGTGGACAGGGGGGCGATCAGCCCCAGCATTTT.

The rearrangement joins TRBV29-1 to TRBJ1-1; a weak D match, TRBD1 (5 bases). The CDR3 spans 13 residues. Trimming cost V 5 bases and J 1 base, with 11 bases left between them. Germline V lookup: CDR1 SQVTM, CDR2 ANQGSEA. CDR3 protein: CSVMSGQNTEAFF. As DNA, the CDR3 is TGCAGCGTTATGTCAGGGCAGAACACTGAAGCTTTCTTT.

The chain combines TRBV12-1 with TRBJ1-2. TRBV12-1 corresponds to a pseudogene. The CDR3 totals 11 residues. CDR3 DNA: TGTGCCAGCAGCTTACTCTCTGGCTACACCTTC. This codes for CASSLLSGYTF.

V is TRBV15 and J is TRBJ1-5; 8 nucleotides align to TRBD1. The V gene end was trimmed by 1 base and the J gene end by 9 bases; junction bases not matched to a gene: 8. Germline V gene sequence: CDR1 LNHNV, CDR2 YYDKDF (reference sequence). This CDR3 is built from 15 residues. The DNA for the CDR3 is TGTGCCACCAGCAGAGGGGGACAGGACCGAGTGCCCCAGCATTTT. Translation gives CATSRGGQDRVPQHF.

The chain uses TRBV6-6 and TRBJ1-1; 7 bases match TRBD1. The CDR3 runs to 15 residues. Germline CDR1 MNHNY, CDR2 SVGAGI (reference sequence). Trimming took 1 base from V and 6 from J; bases not matched to a gene: 8. The CDR3 protein is CASSYYWTGGAEAFF. CDR3 coding DNA: TGTGCCAGCAGTTACTACTGGACAGGTGGGGCTGAAGCTTTCTTT.

The chain joins TRBV28 to TRBJ2-1, with TRBD1 identical over 10 bases. The CDR3 sequence is 15 residues long. CDR1 is MDHEN and CDR2 is SYDVKM in the germline V gene. Trimming took 2 bases from V and 4 from J; bases not matched to a gene: 2. For the CDR3, the DNA is TGTGCCAGCAGTTTAAGGGGACAGGGGTACAATGAGCAGTTCTTC. This encodes CASSLRGQGYNEQFF.

The chain combines TRBV10-3 with TRBJ1-4, with D hard to call. The V gene lost 0 bases and the J gene lost 8 bases, with 7 bases spanning the gap. The CDR3 is 13 residues long. In germline, CDR1 is ENHRY, CDR2 SYGVKD. This CDR3 is CAISESMREKLFF. Written as DNA, the CDR3 is TGTGCCATCAGTGAGTCGATGAGGGAAAAACTGTTTTTT.

This clone was detected only a few times. V gene TRBV20-1 combines with J gene TRBJ2-1; D not resolved. This CDR3 is 11 amino acids long. CDR1 and CDR2 from the germline V gene are DFQATT and SNEGSKA (reference sequence). V was shortened by 1 base and J by 8 bases, with 6 bases between the two germline ends. The chain's CDR3 is CSARAQDEQFF. In DNA, the CDR3 is TGCAGTGCTAGAGCCCAGGATGAGCAGTTCTTC.

V gene TRBV24-1 combines with J gene TRBJ2-1; 9 nucleotides align to TRBD1. CDR1 is KGHDR, CDR2 SFDVKD, per germline. CDR3 length: 16 residues. J lost 7 bases, V lost 5 bases, and 11 bases had no gene match. The CDR3 sequence: CATSAPDRGYRNEQFF. The CDR3, as DNA: TGTGCCACCAGTGCCCCGGACAGGGGTTATCGTAATGAGCAGTTCTTC.

This chain connects TRBV9 to TRBJ1-2; D perhaps matches TRBD1 (6 bases). This CDR3 comprises 13 residues. CDR1 and CDR2 (germline): SGDLS, YYNGEE. V lost 0 bases and J 8 bases, leaving 11 bases between the germline ends. CDR3 region: CASSVDRAEGYTF. The CDR3 DNA follows: TGTGCCAGCAGCGTAGACAGGGCGGAAGGCTACACCTTC.

The chain is built from TRBV6-5 and TRBJ1-1; the match to TRBD1 covers 8 bases. Germline V gene lookup returns CDR1 MNHEY and CDR2 SVGAGI. This CDR3 contains 15 residues. V shed 5 bases, J shed 4 bases, and the junction held 9 bases outside the gene matches. As DNA, the CDR3 is TGTGCCAGCAGTCCGTGGACAGGGAGCGGCACTGAAGCTTTCTTT. Translation: CASSPWTGSGTEAFF.

V is TRBV15 and J is TRBJ2-5; 10 positions agree with TRBD1. Trimming removed 2 bases from V and 4 bases from J; junction bases left unmatched: 7. The CDR3 has 16 amino acids. The V gene's germline CDR1 is LNHNV and CDR2 YYDKDF (reference sequence). The CDR3 DNA follows: TGTGCCACCAGCAGATCCGGGACAGGGGAGGGAGAGACCCAGTACTTC. This translates into CATSRSGTGEGETQYF.